The clone carrying this T cell receptor (beta chain) turned up a few times. Its antigen is unidentified. The source of the sample is a study of breast tumors, draining lymph nodes, adjacent tissues. General observations from the study: The lymph node origin of tumor T cells was framed as consistent with a hypothesis, not demonstrated. Compared with lymph nodes, tumors were less diverse; compared with nontumor tissue, more.

Samples came from axillary lymph nodes draining the breast cancer. MiXCR was run by TCRdb on the multiplex PCR reads, yielding one entry per CDR3 protein. The sample has under 250,000 distinct CDR3 sequences; approximately 30% are singletons. J lost 7 bases, V lost 6 bases, and 4 bases had no gene match. The CDR3 sequence is 13 residues long. CDR1 is MNHNS and CDR2 is SASEGT in the germline V gene. Sequencing input: axillary lymph node tissue. The receptor's source is a female donor with breast cancer. Some clones in this sample may be carry-over from other donors' samples. This chain uses TRBV6-1 with TRBJ1-1; 11 bases align to TRBD1. As DNA, the CDR3 is TGTGCCAGCAGGGGACAGGGGGTGGGTGAAGCTTTCTTT. This codes for CASRGQGVGEAFF.